This record concerns one TCR beta chain sequence. Germline CDR1 is MDHEN and CDR2 is SYDVKM. Trimming pared 4 bases from V and 0 bases from J, leaving 7 bases between. The CDR3 totals 14 residues. This sample stems from a study of blood T cell repertoires in COVID-19. About the study: Whether acute or convalescent, the COVID-19 samples came from the United States, Italy and Spain. The analysed material was cDNA or gDNA that came from T cells, B-cell-depleted T cells, or PBMCs.

Authors' methods: Cell counts per sample came from amplifying reference gene primers. Clones were read by immunoSEQ multiplex PCR, and TCRdb kept only the in-frame ones, dropping some. That table gives V, J and clone size, and the DNA gave D and trimming. The sample has about 140,000 clones; roughly 88% are singletons. This chain connects TRBV28 to TRBJ2-4; D remains unclear. Input material: peripheral blood. The origin of this receptor is a woman aged 45-65 years with acute or convalescent COVID-19. CDR3 region: CASSSKIAKNIQYF. CDR3 sequence (DNA): TGTGCCAGCAGTTCTAAGATAGCCAAAAACATTCAGTACTTC.